This entry concerns a single TCR beta chain. Antigen specificity is unknown. Assay execution proceeded at the deep level. Clones were read by immunoSEQ multiplex PCR, and TCRdb kept only the in-frame ones, dropping some. The sample includes about 600,000 clones, about 98% of them seen just once. CDR1 is MGHRA and CDR2 is YSYEKL in the germline V gene. V was clipped by 2 bases and J by 2 bases; unmatched bases: 11. The CDR3 runs to 18 residues. The data stem from a study of shared clonotypes between healthy human individuals. The naive CD8 subset, CD45RO-negative cells positively selected for CCR7, excluded terminally differentiated effector memory CD45RA+ cells. Study-level points and caveats: Generation probability values for non-shared clonotypes were lower than those for clonotypes shared by all four donors.

Sequencing was carried out using naive CD8+ T cells sorted from blood. The receptor was isolated from a man aged 30-40 years in good health. The chain recombines TRBV4-1 with TRBJ2-3; 9 bases line up with TRBD2. DNA of the CDR3: TGCGCCAGCAGCCAAAGCTTTTCTAGCGGGACCCTCACAGATACGCAGTATTTT. Its translation: CASSQSFSSGTLTDTQYF.